The source of this T cell receptor beta chain is a study of T cell repertoires in cytomegalovirus infection. At the level of the study: Carrying CMV and the relevant HLA type showed in public TCR beta signatures.

Study-wide findings and caveats: Clonotypes of TCR beta that were HLA-C-restricted and CMV-specific dominated the ex vivo response. Using cumulative public TCR beta family frequency, the authors identified those who carried CMV together with the relevant HLA.

The length of the CDR3 is 14 residues. Trimming pared 6 bases from V and 5 bases from J, leaving 16 bases between. Germline V lookup: CDR1 MDHEN, CDR2 SYDVKM. TCRdb reprocessed the reads with MiXCR, giving one entry per CDR3 protein. The sample holds roughly 200,000 distinct CDR3 sequences, about a sixth seen once. In this sample, this clonotype turned up a few times. What it recognizes is unknown. The sequence was obtained from a human donor in good health (CMV status not recorded). Some clones in this sample may be carry-over from other donors' samples. The chain is built from TRBV28 and TRBJ2-5; TRBD2 might be the D (5 bases). The sample consisted of CD8+ T cells from PBMCs. CDR3 sequence: CASSPARAGETQYF. Written as DNA, the CDR3 is TGTGCCAGCAGCCCCGCAAGGGCGGGCGAGACCCAGTACTTC. The entire variable domain, with the rest obtained from reference TRBV28 and TRBJ2-5, is as follows: DVKVTQSSRYLVKRTGEKVFLECVQDMDHENMFWYRQDPGLGLRLIYFSYDVKMKEKGDIPEGYSVSREKKERFSLILESASTNQTSMYLCASSPARAGETQYFGPGTRLLVL.